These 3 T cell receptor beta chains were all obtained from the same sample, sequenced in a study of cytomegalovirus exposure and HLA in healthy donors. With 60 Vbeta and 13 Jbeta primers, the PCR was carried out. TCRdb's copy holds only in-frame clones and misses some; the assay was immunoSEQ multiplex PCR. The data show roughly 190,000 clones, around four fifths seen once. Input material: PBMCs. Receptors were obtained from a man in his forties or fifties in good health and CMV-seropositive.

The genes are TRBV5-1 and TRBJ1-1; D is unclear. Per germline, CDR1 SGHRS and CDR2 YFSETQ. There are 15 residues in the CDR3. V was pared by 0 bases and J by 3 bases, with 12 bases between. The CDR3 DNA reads TGCGCCAGCAGCTTGGTCGGGATTGAGGACACTGAAGCTTTCTTT. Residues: CASSLVGIEDTEAFF. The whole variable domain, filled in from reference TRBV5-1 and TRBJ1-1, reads KAGVTQTPRYLIKTRGQQVTLSCSPISGHRSVSWYQQTPGQGLQFLFEYFSETQRNKGNFPGRFSGRQFSNSRSEMNVSTLELGDSALYLCASSLVGIEDTEAFFGQGTRLTVV.

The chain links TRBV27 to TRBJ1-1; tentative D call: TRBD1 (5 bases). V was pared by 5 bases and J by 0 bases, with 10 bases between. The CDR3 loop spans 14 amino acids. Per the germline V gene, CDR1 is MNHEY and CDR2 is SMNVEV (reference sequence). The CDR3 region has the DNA TGTGCCAGCAGTCCGTACAGGTTGAACACTGAAGCTTTCTTT. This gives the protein CASSPYRLNTEAFF.

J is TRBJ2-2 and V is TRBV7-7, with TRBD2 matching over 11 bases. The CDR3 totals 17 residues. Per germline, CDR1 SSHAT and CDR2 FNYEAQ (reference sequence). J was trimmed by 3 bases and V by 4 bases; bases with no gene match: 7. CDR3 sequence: CASSSGIAGGDTGELFF. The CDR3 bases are TGTGCCAGCAGCTCCGGGATAGCGGGAGGGGACACCGGGGAGCTGTTTTTT.